This TCR beta chain was captured in a study of cytomegalovirus exposure and HLA in healthy donors. Background on the study: In an earlier analysis, 90 million to 130 million unique TCR beta sequences were found from some 200 million T cells. Notes on the study in general: Earlier analysis yielded a pattern in which most TCR beta V segments were productive about 87% or about 30% of the time. A later analysis showed TCR association rates differing by HLA locus, peaking at DRB1 and lowest at HLA-C. In vitro experiments confirmed that three CMV-associated chains were specific for CMV antigens.

Points on this clone: The antigen remains unidentified.

CDR1 is MNHNS and CDR2 is SASEGT in the germline V gene. V lost 2 bases and J lost 7, with 14 bases in between. The CDR3 runs 14 residues. Both 60 Vbeta primers and 13 Jbeta primers went into the PCR. Some clones are missing from TCRdb's copy, which holds only in-frame ones; the method was immunoSEQ multiplex PCR. The data show about 120,000 clones, approximately 80% seen once. The chain employs TRBV6-1 and TRBJ1-1; D call uncertain. Sequences were obtained from PBMCs. This clonotype was obtained from a man aged 18 to 29 in good health and CMV-seropositive. The CDR3 here is CASSEIVVAHEAFF. The CDR3 DNA reads TGTGCCAGCAGTGAAATTGTTGTCGCACATGAAGCTTTCTTT.